The next 20 T cell receptor beta chains were all read from a single sample in a study of Graves' ophthalmopathy and Graves' hyperthyroidism. TCR beta CDR3 regions were amplified from RNA transcripts. After a first-round RT-PCR with HTBI primers, a second-round multiplex PCR was run. TCRdb redid the calling of the multiplex PCR reads with MiXCR, one entry per CDR3 protein. The sample has around 1.1 million distinct CDR3 sequences; roughly two fifths are singletons. Material for sequencing was peripheral blood or thyroid tissue (not recorded which). These receptor sequences come from an adult man with Graves' hyperthyroidism.

This clonotype showed up just a few times. The chain couples TRBV12-3 or TRBV12-4 to TRBJ1-5; D is undetermined. The CDR3 spans 13 residues. Trimming pared 3 bases from V and 4 bases from J, leaving 7 bases between. Here the CDR3 DNA reads TGTGCCAGCAGTTTTTCAGCAAATCAGCCCCAGCATTTT. Translation: CASSFSANQPQHF.

This clonotype was seen only once. This may be a read error, as it is one base from a much larger clone. No conserved phenylalanine or tryptophan is present at the end of the CDR3, so a read error is the likely explanation. The chain uses TRBV7-9 and TRBJ2-7, with D possibly TRBD1 on 5 matching bases. Trimming shortened V by 3 bases and J by 1 base, and 10 bases separated the two germline ends. Germline V gene sequence: CDR1 SEHNR, CDR2 FQNEAQ (reference sequence). The CDR3 runs 14 residues. CDR3 protein: CASSFPRESYEQYS. The CDR3 nucleotides are TGTGCCAGCAGCTTCCCCAGGGAATCCTACGAGCAGTACTCC.

To note about this clonotype: Given a much more abundant clone one base away, this may be a read error. The rearrangement links TRBV20-1 to TRBJ1-2, with D hard to call. Germline CDR1 reads DFQATT; CDR2 reads SNEGSKA (reference sequence). The V end lost 0 bases, the J end lost 4 bases, and 12 bases lay between the germline ends. This CDR3 is 14 amino acids long. CDR3 nucleotides: TGCAGTGCTAGAGATATACAGCAGTCCTATGGCTACACCTTC. Translated: CSARDIQQSYGYTF.

Ten or more counts support this clonotype. The chain recombines TRBV19 with TRBJ2-7; 7 bases map to TRBD1. This CDR3 comprises 15 residues. CDR1 is LNHDA, CDR2 SQIVND, per germline (reference sequence). Germline trimming cut 5 bases from V and 3 bases from J; bases unmatched to any gene: 10. CDR3 nucleotides: TGTGCCAGTAGTGTACAGGGGAATCGGGGCTACGAGCAGTACTTC. Translated, it gives CASSVQGNRGYEQYF.

This clonotype showed up just a few times. The chain uses TRBV4-3 and TRBJ1-5; the D is unclear. Trimming took 3 bases from V and 3 from J, leaving 9 bases between them. The germline V gene has CDR1 LGHNA and CDR2 YSLEER. The CDR3 sequence is 14 residues long. Written as DNA, the CDR3 is TGCGCCAGCAGCCAGGAGAGTACCAATCAGCCCCAGCATTTT. This translates into CASSQESTNQPQHF.

The table lists this clonotype with a few counts. CDR3 amino acids: CASRTRDRAIMNTEAFF. As DNA, the CDR3 is TGTGCCAGCAGGACCCGGGACAGGGCCATCATGAACACTGAAGCTTTCTTT. The chain couples TRBV6-5 to TRBJ1-1, with 9 nucleotides matching TRBD1. The germline V gene has CDR1 MNHEY and CDR2 SVGAGI. The CDR3 totals 17 residues. Trimming took 6 bases from V and 0 from J; bases not matched to a gene: 11.

Only one count was recorded for this clonotype. The chain links TRBV7-9 to TRBJ1-1; a possible D gene is TRBD1 (6 bases). This CDR3 is built from 15 residues. Germline V CDR1 and CDR2: SEHNR, FQNEAQ (reference sequence). V lost 5 bases, J lost 1 base, and 14 bases lay in between. The CDR3 coding sequence is TGTGCCAGCAGCAAATCGGGGGGGCAGAACACTGAAGCTTTCTTT. It specifies CASSKSGGQNTEAFF.

This clonotype was counted at least ten times. The chain links TRBV29-1 to TRBJ1-2, with 10 bases matching TRBD1. J gave up 8 bases and V 3 bases, and 6 bases lay outside the gene matches. Germline V gene lookup returns CDR1 SQVTM and CDR2 ANQGSEA. The CDR3 covers 13 residues. CDR3 residues: CSVDSDRGLGYTF. In DNA form, the CDR3 reads TGCAGCGTTGATAGTGACAGGGGGCTCGGCTACACCTTC.

V is TRBV29-1 and J is TRBJ2-7; tentative D call: TRBD2 (5 bases). Trimming removed 7 bases from V and 3 bases from J, with 25 bases in between. This CDR3 region has 16 residues. Germline V gene data show CDR1 as SQVTM and CDR2 as ANQGSEA. CDR3 DNA sequence: TGCAGCGCCCGAGTCGGGGTCCCTAGCTATGGCTACGAGCAGTACTTC. Protein product: CSARVGVPSYGYEQYF.

This clonotype has just a few counts. At one end the junction does not follow the germline gene, possibly because of a read error. The chain combines TRBV7-9 with TRBJ2-7; D gene unclear. Per germline, CDR1 SEHNR and CDR2 FQNEAQ (reference sequence). The CDR3 runs to 14 residues. This CDR3 is CASSLSEQSYEQYF. DNA for the CDR3: TGTGCTAGCAGCTTATCTGAACAGTCCTACGAGCAGTACTTC.

With regard to this clonotype: At one of its ends the junction is not consistent with the germline gene, which may arise from a read error. V is TRBV12-3 or TRBV12-4 and J is TRBJ1-4; D not certain. This CDR3 has 15 amino acids. In DNA, the CDR3 is TGTGCCAGCAGTTTATGGAGGTCGGGAAATGAAGAACTGTTTTTT. Residues: CASSLWRSGNEELFF.

This clonotype appeared many times. This chain's CDR3 is CASSSPRGGADYEQYF. CDR3 bases: TGTGCCAGCAGCTCCCCACGCGGGGGCGCCGACTACGAGCAGTACTTC. This rearrangement joins TRBV7-2 to TRBJ2-7, with TRBD2 as a possible D gene (7 bases). CDR1 SGHTA and CDR2 FQGNSA come from the germline V gene. The CDR3 length is 16 residues. Trimming left V 4 bases short and J 3 bases short, with 19 bases between. Filled out from reference TRBV7-2 and TRBJ2-7, the complete variable domain reads GAGVSQSPSNKVTEKGKDVELRCDPISGHTALYWYRQSLGQGLEFLIYFQGNSAPDKSGLPSDRFSAERTGGSVSTLTIQRTQQEDSAVYLCASSSPRGGADYEQYFGPGTRLTVT.

The V call is TRBV7-2, the J call TRBJ2-5; TRBD1 agrees at 8 bases. The CDR3 covers 15 residues. V was clipped by 1 base and J by 1 base; unmatched bases: 2. CDR1 is SGHTA and CDR2 is FQGNSA in the germline V gene. DNA for the CDR3: TGTGCCAGCAGCTTAGTCGACAGGGGCCAAGAGACCCAGTACTTC. Its translation is CASSLVDRGQETQYF.

The count of this clonotype is one. The chain has TRBV11-2 and TRBJ2-5; the match to TRBD2 covers 9 bases. Germline CDR1 SGHAT, CDR2 FQNNGV. CDR3 size: 17 residues. V lost 5 bases, J lost 1 base, and 11 bases stayed unmatched. CDR3 nucleotides: TGTGCCAGCAGCCCAAACAGGGGACTAGCAAGCCAAGAGACCCAGTACTTC. Amino acid sequence: CASSPNRGLASQETQYF.

The chain has TRBV12-3 or TRBV12-4 and TRBJ2-7, with D perhaps TRBD1 or TRBD2 (5 bases each). The CDR3 is 14 residues long. V lost 6 bases, J lost 2 bases, and 14 bases lay in between. The CDR3 is CASSGTAHAYEQYF. In DNA form, the CDR3 reads TGTGCCAGCAGCGGGACCGCCCACGCCTACGAGCAGTACTTC.

This rearrangement joins TRBV2 to TRBJ2-5; D perhaps matches TRBD1 (6 bases). CDR3 length: 14 residues. V shed 6 bases and J shed 4 bases, with 15 bases lying between them. Germline values: CDR1 SNHLY, CDR2 FYNNEI. CDR3 nucleotide sequence: TGTGCCAGCAGGCACAGGGAAGGAGGAGAGACCCAGTACTTC. It codes for CASRHREGGETQYF.

The chain has TRBV25-1 and TRBJ2-2; D is uncertain. The CDR3 totals 14 residues. CDR1 is MGHDK and CDR2 is SYGVNS in the germline V gene. V gave up 11 bases and J gave up 7 bases, with 20 bases separating them. Here the CDR3 DNA reads TGTGCCTGGAGTGCACAAAACTCGGGCGGGGAGCTGTTTTTT. Protein sequence: CAWSAQNSGGELFF.

This clonotype has a count of ten or more. The chain joins TRBV12-3 or TRBV12-4 to TRBJ2-7; a weak D match, TRBD1 (6 bases). The V gene lost 6 bases and the J gene lost 6 bases, with 9 bases spanning the gap. CDR3 length: 11 residues. CDR3 loop: CASRRDTEQYF. The CDR3 nucleotides read TGTGCCAGCAGACGGGACACCGAGCAGTACTTC.

Only a few counts were recorded for this clonotype. The chain employs TRBV6-4 and TRBJ1-1; 7 bases fit TRBD1. CDR1 is MRHNA and CDR2 is SNTAGT in the germline V gene. The CDR3 is made up of 15 amino acids. J lost 10 bases, V lost 6 bases, and 17 bases had no gene match. The CDR3 DNA is TGTGCCAGCAGCAGGGGGAGTTTAAGGCTACGGGGAGCTTTCTTT. Protein product: CASSRGSLRLRGAFF.

This clonotype was recorded at least ten times. At one end the junction does not follow the germline gene, possibly because of a read error. V gene TRBV10-2 combines with J gene TRBJ2-7; 7 bases map to TRBD1. CDR1 WSHSY and CDR2 SAAADI come from the germline V gene. CDR3 size: 13 residues. The CDR3 sequence: CASRTGSSYEQYF. The CDR3 nucleotides read TGTGCCAGCAGGACAGGAAGCTCCTACGAGCAGTACTTC.